This record concerns one T cell receptor (beta chain) sequence. Its specificity is unknown. This sample includes further DNA sequences coding for the same CDR3. J gave up 2 bases and V 3 bases, and 1 base lay outside the gene matches. The CDR3 contains 14 residues. Per germline, CDR1 SGHRS and CDR2 YFSETQ. The record originates from a study of shared clonotypes between healthy human individuals. Study-wide findings and caveats: Represented diversity (both genetic and exposure-history) was limited by the small number of donors. Rarefaction showed sorted-subset sequencing was incomplete despite large depth.

Every donor was a Caucasian adult from Nashville, Tennessee. Assay runs were performed at deep level. Repertoires were generated with immunoSEQ multiplex PCR, while TCRdb's copy carries only in-frame clones and drops some. This sample has roughly 2,300,000 clones, with 92% found just once. Sample: naive CD4+ T cells from PBMCs. Subset noted: CD45RA+ positively selected. This TCR was recovered from a man younger than 30 in good health. Some clones in this sample may be carry-over from other donors' samples. The chain recombines TRBV5-1 with TRBJ2-7, with 11 bases aligning to TRBD2. This CDR3 reads CASSSTSGTYEQYF. In nucleotides, the CDR3 is TGCGCCAGCAGCTCGACTAGCGGGACCTACGAGCAGTACTTC.